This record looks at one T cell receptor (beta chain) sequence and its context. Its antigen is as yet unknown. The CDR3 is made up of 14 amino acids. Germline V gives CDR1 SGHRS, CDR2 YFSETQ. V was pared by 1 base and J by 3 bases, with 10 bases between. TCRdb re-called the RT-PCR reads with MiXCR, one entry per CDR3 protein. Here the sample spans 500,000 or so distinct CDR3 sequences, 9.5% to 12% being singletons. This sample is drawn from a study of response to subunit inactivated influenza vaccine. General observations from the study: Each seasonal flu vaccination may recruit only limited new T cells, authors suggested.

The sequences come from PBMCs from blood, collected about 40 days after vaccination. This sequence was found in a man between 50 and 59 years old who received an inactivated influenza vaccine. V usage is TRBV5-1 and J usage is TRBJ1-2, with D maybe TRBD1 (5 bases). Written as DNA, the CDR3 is TGCGCCAGCAGCTTGATGCAGGGTTACTATGGCTACACCTTC. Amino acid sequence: CASSLMQGYYGYTF.